The clone carrying this TCR beta chain was seen a handful of times. Antigen specificity is unknown. The data were taken from a study of identical twins. Regarding the study as a whole: For cord blood, abundant beta clonotypes had fewer insertions, unlike memory repertoires, which showed none. The authors drew conclusions from cross-sectional statistical analysis rather than following the same donors. Within monozygotic twins, out-of-frame TCR alpha sharing was underestimated by the models.

Template switching, a step in the protocol, added a universal primer site, and cDNA carried unique molecular identifiers. TCRdb processed the 5' RACE reads anew with MiXCR; each CDR3 protein has one entry. The sample gives about 690,000 distinct CDR3 sequences, 5.5% to 6.5% of which show up once; approximately 2% is in the top ten. Germline CDR1 reads SGHVS; CDR2 reads FNYEAQ. V was trimmed by 7 bases and J by 5 bases, leaving 14 bases between them. CDR3 length equals 13 residues. This clonotype was obtained from a man aged 18 to 29 in good health. Sequencing was performed on naive T cells sorted from blood. This rearrangement joins TRBV7-6 to TRBJ2-5; either TRBD1 or TRBD2 may fit D (6 bases each). The chain's CDR3 is CASIGGLRETQYF. The CDR3 nucleotides read TGTGCCAGCATCGGGGGCCTGCGGGAGACCCAGTACTTC.